The 21 T cell receptor beta chains reported below all come from one sample, sequenced in a study of blood T cell repertoires in COVID-19. Clones were sequenced by immunoSEQ multiplex PCR, and TCRdb holds only the in-frame ones, with some missing. The table lists over 85,000 clones, 85% to 90% of them singletons. Sequencing input: peripheral blood. The receptor source for this set is a human donor with COVID-19, enrolled during active disease. The donor label of this sample is uncertain.

This chain links TRBV4-1 with TRBJ1-1, with no clear D. The germline V and J ends were trimmed by 3 bases and 2 bases, with 13 bases remaining between them. The CDR3 is 15 residues long. Germline CDR1 and CDR2: MGHRA and YSYEKL. Written as DNA, the CDR3 is TGCGCCAGCAGCCACCATCTAACAGATAACACTGAAGCTTTCTTT. It yields the protein CASSHHLTDNTEAFF.

The rearrangement uses TRBV18 and TRBJ2-2; 7 bases are a match to TRBD1. CDR3 length: 15 amino acids. Looked up from germline, CDR1 is KGHSH and CDR2 is LQKENI. With V trimmed by 4 bases and J by 3 bases, 5 bases remained unmatched. The CDR3 protein is CASSQGAVDTGELFF. CDR3 nucleotide sequence: TGTGCCAGCTCACAGGGGGCTGTGGACACCGGGGAGCTGTTTTTT.

The V gene is TRBV6-6, the J gene TRBJ1-6, with a possible D match to TRBD1 (5 bases). Germline V gene data show CDR1 as MNHNY and CDR2 as SVGAGI (reference sequence). The CDR3 covers 16 residues. V was clipped by 0 bases and J by 7 bases, with 13 bases between them. CDR3 residues: CASSYSGQVGNSPLHF. The CDR3 DNA reads TGTGCCAGCAGTTACTCGGGGCAGGTGGGCAATTCACCCCTCCACTTT.

The genes are TRBV7-9 and TRBJ2-3; D is ambiguous. Deletions cut 3 bases from V and 2 bases from J, with 12 bases between. Germline V gene lookup returns CDR1 SEHNR and CDR2 FQNEAQ (reference sequence). This CDR3 contains 15 residues. CDR3 DNA: TGTGCCAGCAGCTTGCTGACCGGGTTCACAGATACGCAGTATTTT. This codes for CASSLLTGFTDTQYF.

The V gene is TRBV10-3, the J gene TRBJ1-1; D unclear. This CDR3 contains 12 residues. V shed 3 bases and J shed 7 bases, with 9 bases lying between them. Per germline, CDR1 ENHRY and CDR2 SYGVKD. The CDR3 sequence is CAISEGGREAFF. The CDR3 nucleotides are TGTGCCATCAGTGAAGGAGGTCGTGAAGCTTTCTTT.

The rearrangement uses TRBV7-7 and TRBJ2-2, with a possible D match to TRBD1 (6 bases). Trimming pared 5 bases from V and 0 bases from J, leaving 10 bases between. In germline, CDR1 is SSHAT, CDR2 FNYEAQ (reference sequence). The CDR3 consists of 15 residues. The CDR3 DNA reads TGTGCCAGCAGCAACGGGACACCGAACACCGGGGAGCTGTTTTTT. Its protein product is CASSNGTPNTGELFF.

CDR3 nucleotides: TGCGCCAGCAGCTTGGCGGGGGACCCTCGTTCGTTCACCGGGGAGCTGTTTTTT. Its protein is CASSLAGDPRSFTGELFF. The genes are TRBV5-1 and TRBJ2-2; D may be TRBD2 (6 bases). Germline-derived CDR1 and CDR2 are SGHRS and YFSETQ. The CDR3 is made up of 18 amino acids. V dropped 0 bases and J dropped 4 bases, with 19 bases sitting between them.

To note about this clone: In the same sample, other DNA sequences code for this CDR3. The chain's CDR3 is CASSQGLAGGRETQYF. CDR3 in DNA: TGTGCCAGCAGCCAAGGGTTAGCGGGGGGCAGGGAGACCCAGTACTTC. The V and J genes are TRBV3-1 (or the pseudogene TRBV3-2) and TRBJ2-5, with 10 bases fitting TRBD2. The CDR3 sequence is 16 residues long. Germline CDR1 reads LGHDT; CDR2 reads YNNKEL (reference sequence). V lost 1 base to trimming and J lost 5 bases; unmatched junction nucleotides: 7.

This chain connects TRBV27 to TRBJ1-2; D call uncertain. The CDR3 extends over 14 amino acids. Deletions cut 5 bases from V and 3 bases from J, with 13 bases between. Germline CDR1 is MNHEY and CDR2 is SMNVEV (reference sequence). The CDR3 reads CASSLTQNHYGYTF. The CDR3 DNA sequence: TGTGCCAGCAGTCTCACACAAAACCACTATGGCTACACCTTC.

The chain is built from TRBV2 and TRBJ2-5; 7 nucleotides line up with TRBD1. The V gene's germline CDR1 is SNHLY and CDR2 FYNNEI. V was clipped by 2 bases and J by 5 bases; unmatched bases: 5. This CDR3 spans 14 amino acids. DNA of the CDR3: TGTGCCAGCAGTGAATTGAGGGGGCTGGAGACCCAGTACTTC. Protein sequence: CASSELRGLETQYF.

The chain recombines TRBV7-3 with TRBJ1-1; 8 bases fit TRBD1. Germline loops: CDR1 SGHTA, CDR2 FQGTGA. The CDR3 covers 14 residues. Unmatched junction bases numbered 6, after V lost 5 bases and J lost 4 bases. CDR3 DNA sequence: TGTGCCAGCAGCCAGGACAGGGCACTCACTGAAGCTTTCTTT. This gives the protein CASSQDRALTEAFF.

V is TRBV11-2 and J is TRBJ1-1; D gene ambiguous. V gave up 4 bases and J gave up 4 bases, with 13 bases separating them. Germline CDR1 reads SGHAT; CDR2 reads FQNNGV. This CDR3 comprises 14 residues. Here the CDR3 DNA reads TGTGCCAGCAGCTCTACTAAGGTTAGCACTGAAGCTTTCTTT. Residues: CASSSTKVSTEAFF.

V and J are TRBV30 and TRBJ1-5; possibly TRBD1 for D (6 bases). Germline-derived CDR1 and CDR2 are GTSNPN and SVGIG (reference sequence). V was cut by 4 bases and J by 1 base, with 17 bases left in between. This CDR3 is 16 amino acids long. The DNA of the CDR3 is TGTGCCTGGAAGAACAGGGAAGGAGGAAGCAATCAGCCCCAGCATTTT. It is translated as CAWKNREGGSNQPQHF.

The V gene is TRBV5-6, the J gene TRBJ1-2; the D gene is possibly TRBD1 (6 bases). The CDR3 consists of 16 residues. Germline lookup yields CDR1 SGHDT and CDR2 YYEEEE. V was cut by 4 bases and J by 7 bases, with 23 bases left in between. The CDR3: CASSPTSRGALGGYTF. CDR3 DNA sequence: TGTGCCAGCAGCCCTACCAGCCGGGGGGCGCTGGGTGGCTACACCTTC.

This sequence joins TRBV14 and TRBJ2-2; D might be TRBD1 (6 bases). Deletions cut 7 bases from V and 6 bases from J, with 18 bases between. Germline V lookup: CDR1 SGHDN, CDR2 FVKESK. The CDR3 extends over 15 amino acids. The CDR3 DNA sequence: TGTGCCAGCAAGAAAAGGGGGTTTAGCCCCGGGGAGCTGTTTTTT. Its protein product is CASKKRGFSPGELFF.

J is TRBJ1-2 and V is TRBV12-3 or TRBV12-4; D ambiguous. V was cut by 3 bases and J by 8 bases, with 10 bases left in between. The CDR3 length is 12 residues. This CDR3 reads CASSFGLSGYTF. The CDR3 bases are TGTGCCAGCAGTTTTGGCCTTAGCGGCTACACCTTC.

This chain links TRBV5-6 with TRBJ2-7; TRBD1 is a possible D gene (5 bases). Germline V gene sequence: CDR1 SGHDT, CDR2 YYEEEE. There are 14 residues in the CDR3. Trimming pared 4 bases from V and 6 bases from J, leaving 17 bases between. The CDR3 region has the DNA TGTGCCAGCAGCGATGATATCAGGGAAGCCGAGCAGTACTTC. Its translation: CASSDDIREAEQYF.

The J gene is TRBJ1-1, the V gene TRBV6-4, with D hard to call. V was pared by 6 bases and J by 0 bases, with 11 bases between. The CDR3 runs 14 residues. Looked up from germline, CDR1 is MRHNA and CDR2 is SNTAGT. CDR3 coding DNA: TGTGCCAGCAGCGGGTCTCGGGTGAACACTGAAGCTTTCTTT. This translates into CASSGSRVNTEAFF.

J is TRBJ1-5 and V is TRBV6-1; a weak D match, TRBD1 (5 bases). Trimming shortened V by 2 bases and J by 7 bases, and 15 bases separated the two germline ends. The V gene's germline CDR1 is MNHNS and CDR2 SASEGT. CDR3 size: 15 residues. CDR3 region: CASSESGQGGQPQHF. The CDR3 nucleotides are TGTGCCAGCAGTGAATCGGGCCAGGGTGGCCAGCCCCAGCATTTT.

This clone was picked up one time. The V call is TRBV3-1 (or the pseudogene TRBV3-2), the J call TRBJ1-1; 10 bases are shared with TRBD1. Germline values: CDR1 LGHDT, CDR2 YNNKEL (reference sequence). CDR3 size: 16 residues. Trimming cost V 6 bases and J 9 bases; bases outside gene matches: 16. Here the CDR3 reads CASRGLQTGGAAQAFF. As DNA, the CDR3 is TGTGCCAGCAGGGGGTTACAGACAGGGGGCGCGGCCCAAGCTTTCTTT.

The chain joins TRBV5-5 to TRBJ2-2; 7 bases are a match to TRBD2. Losses at the gene ends were 0 bases for V and 5 bases for J; bases not matched to a gene: 4. CDR1 is SGHKS and CDR2 is YYEKEE in the germline V gene (reference sequence). The length of the CDR3 is 15 residues. Here the CDR3 DNA reads TGTGCCAGCAGCTTGGCCGGGAGGATTACCGGGGAGCTGTTTTTT. Its protein is CASSLAGRITGELFF.